The rows below give T cell receptor beta chains drawn from one sample of a study of blood T cell repertoires in COVID-19. Assay: immunoSEQ multiplex PCR; the TCRdb copy retains only in-frame clones and omits some. Of 60,000 to 75,000 clones listed, approximately 85% were seen once; the top ten hold roughly 5%. Sequenced: peripheral blood. Receptor source: a human donor in a cohort sampled during active COVID-19. CDR3s include the opening cysteine and the closing phenylalanine or tryptophan. The D gene is left open where the match is weak. The size entry is marked missing in some rows and otherwise reads once, few, many or a size class.

J,size,D,V,CDR3,DNA
TRBJ2-2,.,TRBD1,TRBV5-4,CASVPGTGSTGELFF,TGTGCCAGCGTCCCCGGGACAGGGTCTACCGGGGAGCTGTTTTTT
TRBJ2-5,once,TRBD2,TRBV28,CASRPFPGTSGETQYF,TGTGCCAGCAGACCCTTCCCCGGGACTAGTGGGGAGACCCAGTACTTC
TRBJ2-7,.,.,TRBV12-3/TRBV12-4,CASSFQGSHEQYF,TGTGCCAGCAGTTTCCAGGGTTCGCACGAGCAGTACTTC
TRBJ2-3,.,.,TRBV16,CASSQSIGDTQYF,TGTGCCAGCAGCCAGTCCATCGGAGATACGCAGTATTTT
TRBJ2-3,.,.,TRBV20-1,CSARDLVDYNF,TGCAGTGCTAGAGATCTCGTGGACTATAATTTT
TRBJ2-5,.,TRBD2,TRBV6-2/TRBV6-3,CASSPSWRGDQETQYF,TGTGCCAGCAGCCCTTCCTGGCGGGGGGATCAAGAGACCCAGTACTTC
TRBJ1-2,.,.,TRBV2,CASSEARANYGYTF,TGTGCCAGCAGTGAAGCTCGGGCTAACTATGGCTACACCTTC
TRBJ1-1,few,.,TRBV4-2,CASSLRSSAFF,TGTGCCAGCAGCCTGAGGTCCTCGGCTTTCTTT
TRBJ2-2,.,TRBD1,TRBV11-2,CASSRDRLTGELFF,TGTGCCAGCAGCCGGGACAGACTCACCGGGGAGCTGTTTTTT
TRBJ2-5,.,.,TRBV28,CASRKTVEGETQYF,TGTGCCAGCAGAAAGACAGTGGAGGGGGAGACCCAGTACTTC
TRBJ1-5,.,.,TRBV19,CASSIEGPLNQPQHF,TGTGCCAGTAGTATAGAGGGCCCCCTAAATCAGCCCCAGCATTTT
TRBJ1-1,.,.,TRBV30,CAWSNKGGRAFF,TGTGCCTGGAGTAATAAGGGGGGGAGAGCTTTCTTT
TRBJ2-1,once,.,TRBV30,CAWRGAGAPRNEQFF,TGTGCCTGGCGGGGCGCGGGGGCACCGAGGAATGAGCAGTTCTTC
TRBJ1-2,.,.,TRBV19,CASSPQGVYGYTF,TGTGCCAGTAGTCCACAGGGCGTCTATGGCTACACCTTC
TRBJ1-1,.,.,TRBV5-1,CASSLGLSNTEAFF,TGCGCCAGCAGCTTGGGGCTTTCGAACACTGAAGCTTTCTTT
TRBJ1-1,.,.,TRBV29-1,CSVEVPPSGNTEAFF,TGCAGCGTTGAAGTCCCCCCGTCCGGGAACACTGAAGCTTTCTTT
TRBJ2-7,few,TRBD1,TRBV5-1,CASSLEGTGFDEQYF,TGCGCCAGCAGCTTGGAGGGGACAGGGTTCGACGAGCAGTACTTC
TRBJ1-3,.,TRBD1,TRBV19,CASRPSGGAGNTIYF,TGTGCCAGTAGACCTTCAGGGGGAGCTGGAAACACCATATATTTT
TRBJ2-3,.,.,TRBV3-1/TRBV3-2,CASSSRGPGTDTQYF,TGTGCCAGCAGCTCCAGAGGCCCAGGCACAGATACGCAGTATTTT
TRBJ2-5,.,TRBD1,TRBV19,CASGQERETQYF,TGTGCCAGTGGACAGGAGAGAGAGACCCAGTACTTC
TRBJ2-3,.,TRBD1,TRBV4-1,CASSQDRRTGYADTQYF,TGCGCCAGCAGCCAAGATCGTAGGACAGGGTATGCAGATACGCAGTATTTT
TRBJ2-7,.,TRBD1,TRBV7-6,CASSLGTGATYEQYF,TGTGCCAGCAGCTTAGGGACAGGGGCTACCTACGAGCAGTACTTC
TRBJ1-2,few,.,TRBV6-6,CASRATNYGYTF,TGTGCCAGCAGGGCCACTAACTATGGCTACACCTTC
TRBJ2-2,.,TRBD2,TRBV30,CAWSVRLGGGTGELFF,TGTGCCTGGAGTGTACGATTGGGGGGGGGCACCGGGGAGCTGTTTTTT
TRBJ2-1,.,TRBD1,TRBV5-4,CASSLGTGENEQFF,TGTGCCAGCAGCCTGGGGACAGGGGAGAATGAGCAGTTCTTC
TRBJ1-6,.,TRBD1,TRBV2,CASSSRTGDNSPLHF,TGTGCCAGCAGTTCCCGGACAGGCGATAATTCACCCCTCCACTTT
TRBJ2-5,.,.,TRBV28,CASSLMGLLYQETQYF,TGTGCCAGCAGTTTGATGGGACTTTTGTACCAAGAGACCCAGTACTTC
TRBJ2-5,.,.,TRBV7-2,CASSPGSGRGTQYF,TGTGCCAGCAGCCCGGGTAGCGGTCGGGGGACCCAGTACTTC
TRBJ1-6,few,.,TRBV4-1,CASSQYPRDVGSPLHF,TGCGCCAGCAGCCAATACCCGCGGGACGTGGGGTCACCCCTCCACTTT
TRBJ1-5,.,.,TRBV3-1/TRBV3-2,CASSQDTNQPQHF,TGTGCCAGCAGCCAAGACACTAATCAGCCCCAGCATTTT
TRBJ1-1,.,.,TRBV6-6,CASSYSAGETEAFF,TGTGCCAGCAGTTACTCCGCGGGGGAGACTGAAGCTTTCTTT
TRBJ2-3,.,.,TRBV5-4,CASSLAGGPRDTQYF,TGTGCCAGCAGCTTGGCGGGGGGCCCCAGGGATACGCAGTATTTT
TRBJ2-2,.,.,TRBV5-1,CASRKTENTGELFF,TGCGCCAGCCGAAAGACAGAGAACACCGGGGAGCTGTTTTTT
TRBJ1-1,.,.,TRBV28,CASSSPLDFRNTEAFF,TGTGCCAGCAGTTCCCCCCTGGACTTTAGGAACACTGAAGCTTTCTTT
TRBJ2-1,.,TRBD2,TRBV5-1,CASRMFLTGGYNEQFF,TGCGCCAGCAGGATGTTCCTAACGGGGGGATACAATGAGCAGTTCTTC
TRBJ2-7,.,TRBD2,TRBV6-6,CATRLAAISYEQYF,TGTGCCACCCGCCTAGCGGCGATCTCCTACGAGCAGTACTTC
TRBJ2-1,.,TRBD2,TRBV7-9,CASSPRAGGPIDEQFF,TGTGCCAGCAGCCCCCGCGCGGGAGGGCCTATTGATGAGCAGTTCTTC
TRBJ2-5,.,TRBD2,TRBV5-4,CASSLPGGSRGETQYF,TGTGCCAGCAGCCTCCCCGGCGGGAGTCGTGGAGAGACCCAGTACTTC
TRBJ2-7,.,.,TRBV10-3,CAISDLQGYEQYF,TGTGCCATCAGTGACCTACAGGGTTACGAGCAGTACTTC
TRBJ2-7,.,TRBD2,TRBV19,CASKAGGSYEQYF,TGTGCCAGTAAGGCGGGGGGCTCCTACGAGCAGTACTTC
TRBJ2-5,.,TRBD2,TRBV28,CASSLMTSGFQETQYF,TGTGCCAGCAGTTTAATGACTAGCGGGTTCCAAGAGACCCAGTACTTC